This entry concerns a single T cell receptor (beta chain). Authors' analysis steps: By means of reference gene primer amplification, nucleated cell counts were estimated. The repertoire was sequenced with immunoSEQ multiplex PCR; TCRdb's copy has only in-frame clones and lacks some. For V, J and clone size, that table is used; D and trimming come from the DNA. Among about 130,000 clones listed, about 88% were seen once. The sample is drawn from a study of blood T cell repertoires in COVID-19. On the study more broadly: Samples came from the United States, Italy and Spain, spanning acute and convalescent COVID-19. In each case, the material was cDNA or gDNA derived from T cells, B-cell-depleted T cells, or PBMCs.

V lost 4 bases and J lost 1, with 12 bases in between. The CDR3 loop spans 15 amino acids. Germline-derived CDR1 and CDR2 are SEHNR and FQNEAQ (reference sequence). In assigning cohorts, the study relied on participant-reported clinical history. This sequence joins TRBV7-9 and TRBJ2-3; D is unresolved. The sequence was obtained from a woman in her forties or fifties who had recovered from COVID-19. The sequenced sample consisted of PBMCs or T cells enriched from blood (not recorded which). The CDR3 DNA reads TGTGCCAGCAGCTCCTTGTCCCCAGGCACAGATACGCAGTATTTT. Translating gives CASSSLSPGTDTQYF.